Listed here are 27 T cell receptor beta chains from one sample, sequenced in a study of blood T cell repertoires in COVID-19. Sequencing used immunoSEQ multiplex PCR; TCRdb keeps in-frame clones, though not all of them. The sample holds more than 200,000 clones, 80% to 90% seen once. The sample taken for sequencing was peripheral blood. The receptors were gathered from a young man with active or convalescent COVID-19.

CDR3 nucleotides: TGTGCCAGCAGCCAAGTGGAGCGGGGGGGCCTCTCCTACAATGAGCAGTTCTTC. It specifies CASSQVERGGLSYNEQFF. V and J are TRBV3-1 (or the pseudogene TRBV3-2) and TRBJ2-1; 10 bases are a match to TRBD2. V shed 1 base, J shed 0 bases, and the junction held 6 bases outside the gene matches. Germline V gene data show CDR1 as LGHDT and CDR2 as YNNKEL (reference sequence). The CDR3 length is 18 residues.

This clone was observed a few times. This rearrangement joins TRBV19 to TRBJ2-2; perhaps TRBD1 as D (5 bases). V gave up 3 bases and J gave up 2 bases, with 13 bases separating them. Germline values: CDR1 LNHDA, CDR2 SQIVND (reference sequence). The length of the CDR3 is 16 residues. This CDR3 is CASSIQGGTNTGELFF. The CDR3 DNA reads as TGTGCCAGTAGTATCCAGGGCGGAACAAACACCGGGGAGCTGTTTTTT.

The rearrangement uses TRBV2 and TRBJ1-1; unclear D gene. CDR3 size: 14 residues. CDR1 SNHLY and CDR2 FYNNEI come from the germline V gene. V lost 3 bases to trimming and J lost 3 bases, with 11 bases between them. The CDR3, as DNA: TGTGCCAGCAGTGAGATTAAGAGAGACACTGAAGCTTTCTTT. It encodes CASSEIKRDTEAFF.

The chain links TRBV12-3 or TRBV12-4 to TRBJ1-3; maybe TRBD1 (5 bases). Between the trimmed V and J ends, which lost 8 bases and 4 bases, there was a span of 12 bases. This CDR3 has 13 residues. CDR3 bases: TGTGCCAGCGGCAGACAGTTAGGAAACACCATATATTTT. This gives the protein CASGRQLGNTIYF.

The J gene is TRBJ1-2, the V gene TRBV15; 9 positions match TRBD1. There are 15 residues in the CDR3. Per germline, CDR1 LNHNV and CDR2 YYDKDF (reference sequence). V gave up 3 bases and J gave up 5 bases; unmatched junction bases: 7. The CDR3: CATSSPGQGTYGYTF. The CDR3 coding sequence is TGTGCCACCAGCAGCCCGGGACAGGGCACGTATGGCTACACCTTC. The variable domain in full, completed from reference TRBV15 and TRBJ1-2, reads DAMVIQNPRYQVTQFGKPVTLSCSQTLNHNVMYWYQQKSSQAPKLLFHYYDKDFNNEADTPDNFQSRRPNTSFCFLDIRSPGLGDTAMYLCATSSPGQGTYGYTFGSGTRLTVV.

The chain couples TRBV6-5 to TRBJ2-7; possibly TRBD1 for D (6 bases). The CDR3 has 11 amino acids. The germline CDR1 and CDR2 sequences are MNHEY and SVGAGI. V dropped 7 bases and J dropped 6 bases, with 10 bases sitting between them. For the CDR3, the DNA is TGTGCCAGCACCGCAGGGGTCGAGCAGTACTTC. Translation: CASTAGVEQYF.

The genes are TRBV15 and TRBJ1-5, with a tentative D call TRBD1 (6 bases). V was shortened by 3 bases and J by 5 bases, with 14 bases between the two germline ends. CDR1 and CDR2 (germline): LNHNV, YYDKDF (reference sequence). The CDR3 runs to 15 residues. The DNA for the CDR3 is TGTGCCACCAGCAGGCTCAGGGGTGGGGATCAGCCCCAGCATTTT. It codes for CATSRLRGGDQPQHF.

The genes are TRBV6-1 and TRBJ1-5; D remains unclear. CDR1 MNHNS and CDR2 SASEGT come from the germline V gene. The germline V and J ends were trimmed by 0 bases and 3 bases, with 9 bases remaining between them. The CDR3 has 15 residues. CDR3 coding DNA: TGTGCCAGCAGTGAAGCGTCCAGGCTCAATCAGCCCCAGCATTTT. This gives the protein CASSEASRLNQPQHF.

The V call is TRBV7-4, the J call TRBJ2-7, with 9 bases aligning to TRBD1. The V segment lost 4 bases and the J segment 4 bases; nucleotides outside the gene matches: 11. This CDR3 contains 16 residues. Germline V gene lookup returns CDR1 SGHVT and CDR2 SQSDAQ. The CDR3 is CASSSKTGTGRYEQYF. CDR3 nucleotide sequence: TGTGCCAGCAGCTCGAAGACCGGGACAGGGCGGTACGAGCAGTACTTC. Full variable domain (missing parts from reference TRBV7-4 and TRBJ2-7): GAGVSQSPRYKVAKRGRDVALRCDSISGHVTLYWYRQTLGQGSEVLTYSQSDAQRDKSGRPSGRFSAERPERSVSTLKIQRTEQGDSAVYLCASSSKTGTGRYEQYFGPGTRLTVT.

The CDR3 sequence is CASCFGGAYGYTF. CDR3 nucleotide sequence: TGTGCCAGCTGCTTCGGGGGTGCTTATGGCTACACCTTC. The chain employs TRBV2 and TRBJ1-2; D possibly corresponds to TRBD1 (5 bases). The germline V and J ends were trimmed by 8 bases and 5 bases, with 15 bases remaining between them. CDR3 length: 13 residues. Per the germline V gene, CDR1 is SNHLY and CDR2 is FYNNEI.

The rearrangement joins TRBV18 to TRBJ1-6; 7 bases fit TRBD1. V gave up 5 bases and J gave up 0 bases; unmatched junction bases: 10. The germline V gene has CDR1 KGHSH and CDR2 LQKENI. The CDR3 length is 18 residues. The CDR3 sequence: CASSTGTASGSYNSPLHF. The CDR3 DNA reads TGTGCCAGCTCAACCGGGACAGCGTCAGGCTCCTATAATTCACCCCTCCACTTT. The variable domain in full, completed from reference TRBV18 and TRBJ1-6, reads NAGVMQNPRHLVRRRGQEARLRCSPMKGHSHVYWYRQLPEEGLKFMVYLQKENIIDESGMPKERFSAEFPKEGPSILRIQQVVRGDSAAYFCASSTGTASGSYNSPLHFGNGTRLTVT.

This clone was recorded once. CDR3 sequence (DNA): TGTGCCAGCAGCTTATCATTCGGAGCTAGCGGGGGTCTCGAGCAGTACTTC. It yields the protein CASSLSFGASGGLEQYF. The V gene is TRBV5-4, the J gene TRBJ2-7, with TRBD2 matching over 10 bases. The CDR3 is made up of 17 amino acids. The V and J ends lost 2 bases and 6 bases, in that order; junction bases with no gene match: 14. Germline lookup yields CDR1 SGHNT and CDR2 YYREEE (reference sequence).

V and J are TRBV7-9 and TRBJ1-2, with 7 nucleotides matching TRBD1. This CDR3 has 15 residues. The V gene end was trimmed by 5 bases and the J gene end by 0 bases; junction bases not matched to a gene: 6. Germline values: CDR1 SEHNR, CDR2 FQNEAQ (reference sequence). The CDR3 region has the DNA TGTGCCAGCAGCCTAGGGACAGTAGCTAACTATGGCTACACCTTC. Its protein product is CASSLGTVANYGYTF.

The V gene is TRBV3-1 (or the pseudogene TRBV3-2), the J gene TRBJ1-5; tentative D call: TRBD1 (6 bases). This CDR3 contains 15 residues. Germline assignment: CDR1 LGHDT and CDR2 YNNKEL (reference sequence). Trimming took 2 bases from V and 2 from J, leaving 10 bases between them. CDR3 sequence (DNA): TGTGCCAGCAGCCAACTCCCAGGGGGCAATCAGCCCCAGCATTTT. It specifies CASSQLPGGNQPQHF.

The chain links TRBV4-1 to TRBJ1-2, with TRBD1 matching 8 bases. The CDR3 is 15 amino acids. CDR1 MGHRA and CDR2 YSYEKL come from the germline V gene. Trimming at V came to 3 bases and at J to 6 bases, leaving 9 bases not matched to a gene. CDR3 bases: TGCGCCAGCAGCCATATCGAACAGGGGGACCATGGCTACACCTTC. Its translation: CASSHIEQGDHGYTF.

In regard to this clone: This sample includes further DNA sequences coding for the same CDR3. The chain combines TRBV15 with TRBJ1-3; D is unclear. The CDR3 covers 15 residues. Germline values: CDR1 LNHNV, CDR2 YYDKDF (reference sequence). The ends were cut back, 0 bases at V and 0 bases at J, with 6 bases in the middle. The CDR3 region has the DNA TGTGCCACCAGCAGAGATACGAGCTCTGGAAACACCATATATTTT. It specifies CATSRDTSSGNTIYF.

The CDR3: CASRDLANEQFF. For the CDR3, the DNA is TGTGCCAGCAGGGACTTGGCGAATGAGCAGTTCTTC. The rearrangement uses TRBV14 and TRBJ2-1, with D perhaps matching TRBD2 (5 bases). V was trimmed by 6 bases and J by 7 bases, leaving 10 bases between them. In germline, CDR1 is SGHDN, CDR2 FVKESK. This CDR3 is built from 12 residues.

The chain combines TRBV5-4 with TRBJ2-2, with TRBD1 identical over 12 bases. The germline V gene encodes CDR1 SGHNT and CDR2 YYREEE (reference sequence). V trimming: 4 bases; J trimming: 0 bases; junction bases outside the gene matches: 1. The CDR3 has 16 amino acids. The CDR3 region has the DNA TGTGCCAGCAGCGGGACAGGGGGCCCGAACACCGGGGAGCTGTTTTTT. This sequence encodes CASSGTGGPNTGELFF.

The CDR3 region is CATSRPDRGNYGYTF. The CDR3 DNA reads TGTGCCACCAGCAGACCGGACAGGGGAAACTATGGCTACACCTTC. The rearrangement joins TRBV15 to TRBJ1-2; 9 bases map to TRBD1. V was clipped by 2 bases and J by 2 bases; unmatched bases: 3. The CDR3 is made up of 15 amino acids. Germline loops: CDR1 LNHNV, CDR2 YYDKDF (reference sequence).

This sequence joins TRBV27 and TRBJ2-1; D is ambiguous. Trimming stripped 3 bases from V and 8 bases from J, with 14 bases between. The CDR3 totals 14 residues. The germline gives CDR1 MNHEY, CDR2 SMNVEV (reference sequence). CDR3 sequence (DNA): TGTGCCAGCAGTTTGTCCCCCAGTGCCGATGAGCAGTTCTTC. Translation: CASSLSPSADEQFF.

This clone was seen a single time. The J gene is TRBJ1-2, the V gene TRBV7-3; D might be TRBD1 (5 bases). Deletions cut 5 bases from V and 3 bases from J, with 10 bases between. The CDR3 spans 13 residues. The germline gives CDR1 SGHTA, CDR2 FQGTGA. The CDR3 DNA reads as TGTGCCAGCAGCCTCACGGGGGACTATGGCTACACCTTC. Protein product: CASSLTGDYGYTF.

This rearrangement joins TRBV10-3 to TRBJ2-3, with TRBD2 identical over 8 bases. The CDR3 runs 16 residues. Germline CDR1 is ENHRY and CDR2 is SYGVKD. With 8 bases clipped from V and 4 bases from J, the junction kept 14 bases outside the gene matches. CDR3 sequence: CAIGSGTRGIADTQYF. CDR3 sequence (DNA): TGTGCCATCGGATCCGGGACTAGGGGGATCGCAGATACGCAGTATTTT.

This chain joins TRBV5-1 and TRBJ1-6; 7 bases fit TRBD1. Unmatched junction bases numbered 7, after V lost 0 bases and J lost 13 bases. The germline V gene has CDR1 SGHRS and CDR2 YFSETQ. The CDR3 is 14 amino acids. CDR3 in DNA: TGCGCCAGCAGCTTGGGACAGGGAAACTATCCCCTCCACTTT. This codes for CASSLGQGNYPLHF.

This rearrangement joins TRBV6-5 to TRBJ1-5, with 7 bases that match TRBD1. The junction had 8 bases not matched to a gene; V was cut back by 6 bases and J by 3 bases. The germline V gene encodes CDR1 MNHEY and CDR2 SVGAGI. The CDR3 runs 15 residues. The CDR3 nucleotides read TGTGCCAGCAGCGCCAGGGGGGCGAACAATCAGCCCCAGCATTTT. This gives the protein CASSARGANNQPQHF.

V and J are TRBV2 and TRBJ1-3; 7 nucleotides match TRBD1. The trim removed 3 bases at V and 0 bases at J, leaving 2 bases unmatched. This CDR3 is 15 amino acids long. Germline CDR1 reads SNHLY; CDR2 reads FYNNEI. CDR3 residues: CASSEGQNSGNTIYF. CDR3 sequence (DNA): TGTGCCAGCAGTGAGGGACAGAACTCTGGAAACACCATATATTTT.

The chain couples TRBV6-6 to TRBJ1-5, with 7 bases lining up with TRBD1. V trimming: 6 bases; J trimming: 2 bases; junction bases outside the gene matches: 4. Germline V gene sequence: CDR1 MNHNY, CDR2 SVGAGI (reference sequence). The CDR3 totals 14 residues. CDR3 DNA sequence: TGTGCCAGCAGGTCTCAGGGGGGCAATCAGCCCCAGCATTTT. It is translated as CASRSQGGNQPQHF.

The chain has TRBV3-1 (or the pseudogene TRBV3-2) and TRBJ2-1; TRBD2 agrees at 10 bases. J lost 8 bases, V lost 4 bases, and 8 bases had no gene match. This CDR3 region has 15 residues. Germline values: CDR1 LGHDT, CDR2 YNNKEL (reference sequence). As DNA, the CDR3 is TGTGCCAGCAGCCTCCGGGGACTAGCGAGGGATGAGCAGTTCTTC. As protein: CASSLRGLARDEQFF.